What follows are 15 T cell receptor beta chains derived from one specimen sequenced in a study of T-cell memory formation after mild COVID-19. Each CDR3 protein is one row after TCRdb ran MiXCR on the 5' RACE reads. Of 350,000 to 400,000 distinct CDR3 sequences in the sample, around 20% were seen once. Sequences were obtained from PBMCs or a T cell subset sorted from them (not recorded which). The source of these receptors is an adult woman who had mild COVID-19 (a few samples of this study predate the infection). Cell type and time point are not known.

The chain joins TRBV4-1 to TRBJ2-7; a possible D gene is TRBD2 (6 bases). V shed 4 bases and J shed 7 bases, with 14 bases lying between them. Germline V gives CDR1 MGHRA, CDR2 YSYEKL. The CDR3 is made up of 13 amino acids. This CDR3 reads CASSRSGVGEQYF. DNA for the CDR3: TGCGCCAGCAGCCGATCGGGGGTGGGGGAGCAGTACTTC.

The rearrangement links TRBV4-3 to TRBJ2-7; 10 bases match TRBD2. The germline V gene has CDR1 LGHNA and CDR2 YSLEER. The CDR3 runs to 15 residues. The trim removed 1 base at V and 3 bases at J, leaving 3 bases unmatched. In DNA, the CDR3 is TGCGCCAGCAGCCAAGCACTAGCGGGGAACTACGAGCAGTACTTC. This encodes CASSQALAGNYEQYF.

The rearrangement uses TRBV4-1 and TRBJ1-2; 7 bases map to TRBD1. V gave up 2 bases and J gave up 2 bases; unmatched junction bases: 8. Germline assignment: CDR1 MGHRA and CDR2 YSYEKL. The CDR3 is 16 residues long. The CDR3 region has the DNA TGCGCCAGCAGCCAAACCCGGACAGGCTCCAACTATGGCTACACCTTC. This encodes CASSQTRTGSNYGYTF.

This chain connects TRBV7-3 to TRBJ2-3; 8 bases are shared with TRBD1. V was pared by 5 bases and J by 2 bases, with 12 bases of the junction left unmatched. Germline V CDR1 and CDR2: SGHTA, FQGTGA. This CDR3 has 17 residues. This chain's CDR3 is CASSPTIGQGFTDTQYF. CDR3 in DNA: TGTGCCAGCAGCCCGACAATTGGACAGGGCTTCACAGATACGCAGTATTTT.

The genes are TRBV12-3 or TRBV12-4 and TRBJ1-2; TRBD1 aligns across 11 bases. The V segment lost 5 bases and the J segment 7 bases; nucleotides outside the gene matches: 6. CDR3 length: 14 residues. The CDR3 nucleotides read TGTGCCAGCAGTATGGACAGGGGGCCCGGTGGCTACACCTTC. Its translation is CASSMDRGPGGYTF.

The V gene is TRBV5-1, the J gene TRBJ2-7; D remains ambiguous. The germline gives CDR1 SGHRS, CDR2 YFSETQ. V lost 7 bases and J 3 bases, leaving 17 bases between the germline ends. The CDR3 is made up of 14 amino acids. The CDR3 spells CASSASRSYYEQYF. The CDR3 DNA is TGCGCCAGCTCAGCTTCGAGGTCCTACTACGAGCAGTACTTC.

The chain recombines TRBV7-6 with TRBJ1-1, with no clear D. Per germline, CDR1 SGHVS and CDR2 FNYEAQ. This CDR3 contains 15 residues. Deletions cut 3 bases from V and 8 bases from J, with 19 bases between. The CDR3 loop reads CASSFAGSGYSEAFF. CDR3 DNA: TGTGCCAGCAGCTTTGCGGGAAGTGGTTATTCGGAAGCTTTCTTT.

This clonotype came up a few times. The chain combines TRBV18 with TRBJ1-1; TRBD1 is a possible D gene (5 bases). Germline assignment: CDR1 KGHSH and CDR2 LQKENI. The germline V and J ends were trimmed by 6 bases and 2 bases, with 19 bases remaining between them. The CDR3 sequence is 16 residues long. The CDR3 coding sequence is TGTGCCAGCTCCAAAGGTAGGGGCCTCTTAAACACTGAAGCTTTCTTT. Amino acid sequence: CASSKGRGLLNTEAFF.

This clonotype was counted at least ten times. CDR3 protein: CASSQRITGGADTQYF. The CDR3 DNA is TGTGCCAGCAGCCAAAGGATCACAGGGGGCGCAGATACGCAGTATTTT. This chain joins TRBV3-1 and TRBJ2-3; 9 bases fit TRBD1. This CDR3 spans 16 amino acids. The V gene end was trimmed by 2 bases and the J gene end by 4 bases; junction bases not matched to a gene: 7. Germline V lookup: CDR1 LGHDT, CDR2 YNNKEL (reference sequence).

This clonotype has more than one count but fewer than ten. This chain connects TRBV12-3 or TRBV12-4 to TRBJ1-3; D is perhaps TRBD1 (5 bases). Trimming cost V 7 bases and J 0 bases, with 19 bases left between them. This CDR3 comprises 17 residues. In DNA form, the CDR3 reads TGTGCCAGCACACCGGGACTCCTGAGCCCCTCTGGAAACACCATATATTTT. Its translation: CASTPGLLSPSGNTIYF.

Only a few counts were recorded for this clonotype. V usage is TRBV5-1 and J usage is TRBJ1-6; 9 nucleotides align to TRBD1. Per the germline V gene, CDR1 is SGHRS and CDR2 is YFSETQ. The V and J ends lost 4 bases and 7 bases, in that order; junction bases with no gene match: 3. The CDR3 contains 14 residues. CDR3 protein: CASSNGTGNSPLHF. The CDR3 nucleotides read TGCGCCAGCAGCAACGGGACAGGGAATTCACCCCTCCACTTT. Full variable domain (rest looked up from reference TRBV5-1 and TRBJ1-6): KAGVTQTPRYLIKTRGQQVTLSCSPISGHRSVSWYQQTPGQGLQFLFEYFSETQRNKGNFPGRFSGRQFSNSRSEMNVSTLELGDSALYLCASSNGTGNSPLHFGNGTRLTVT.

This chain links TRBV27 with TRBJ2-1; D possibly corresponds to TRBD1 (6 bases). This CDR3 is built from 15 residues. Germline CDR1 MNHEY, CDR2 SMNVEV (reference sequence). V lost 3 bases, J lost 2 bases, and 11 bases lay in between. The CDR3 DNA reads TGTGCCAGCAGTTTCTCGGACAGTACCTACAATGAGCAGTTCTTC. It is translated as CASSFSDSTYNEQFF.

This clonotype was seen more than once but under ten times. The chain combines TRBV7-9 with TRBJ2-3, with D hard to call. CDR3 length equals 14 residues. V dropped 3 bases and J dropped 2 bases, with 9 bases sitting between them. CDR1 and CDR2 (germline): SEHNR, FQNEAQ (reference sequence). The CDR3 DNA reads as TGTGCCAGCAGCTTCGGCAGGTTCACAGATACGCAGTATTTT. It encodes CASSFGRFTDTQYF.

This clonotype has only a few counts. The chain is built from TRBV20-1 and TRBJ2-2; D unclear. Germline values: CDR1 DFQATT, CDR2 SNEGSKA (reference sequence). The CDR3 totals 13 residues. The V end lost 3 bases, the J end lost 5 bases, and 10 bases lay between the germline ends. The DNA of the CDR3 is TGCAGTGCTAGTAGTGCTGGGACCGGGGAGCTGTTTTTT. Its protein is CSASSAGTGELFF.

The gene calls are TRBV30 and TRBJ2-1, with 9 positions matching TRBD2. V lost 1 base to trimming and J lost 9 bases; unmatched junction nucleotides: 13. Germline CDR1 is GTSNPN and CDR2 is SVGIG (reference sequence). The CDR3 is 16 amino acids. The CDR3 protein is CAWSEGFSGRGGEQFF. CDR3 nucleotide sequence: TGTGCCTGGAGTGAGGGGTTTAGCGGGAGAGGTGGTGAGCAGTTCTTC.